This T cell receptor (beta chain) stems from a study of blood T cells in healthy people across ages. Germline V gene lookup returns CDR1 KGHSH and CDR2 LQKENI. This CDR3 has 13 residues. Comments on this clonotype: At one end, the junction sequence differs from germline, possibly due to a read error.

A J-beta primer mix and a sample-barcoded 5' primer were used in a second PCR of roughly 6 to 11 cycles. Using its own MiXCR run on the 5' RACE reads, TCRdb lists one record per CDR3 protein. The data show fewer than 800,000 distinct CDR3 sequences, approximately 25% seen once. This sample also appeared in a second study, on T cells of mothers and their children.

This clonotype originated in a boy aged 5-17 years in good health. This chain connects TRBV18 to TRBJ1-1; D not resolved. Sequencing was performed on blood. The CDR3 loop reads CASSPSENTGAFF. CDR3 DNA sequence: TGTGCCAGCTCACCATCGGAGAACACTGGAGCTTTCTTT.